This T cell receptor beta chain was documented in a study of shared clonotypes between healthy human individuals (dated by TCRdb to about 2020). About the full investigation: The cohort included a few men and a couple of women between 18 and 49 years of age. To estimate repertoire size and how much clonotype sharing occurs between individuals, the study deeply sequenced the blood TCR repertoires of five healthy adults. Between about 0.9 and 9 billion PBMCs per donor were obtained by leukapheresis. Libraries were prepared and TCR repertoires were sequenced by different laboratories using diverse techniques, in order to increase sequencing depth and limit assay-specific biases. Per donor, three plates each were used for CD4 naive and CD4 memory, two for CD8 naive, and one for CD8 memory.

The donors were healthy, HIV-negative adults who had no recently reported acute infections or vaccinations. Every donor was a Caucasian adult living in Nashville, Tennessee, USA. Magnetic negative selection was used to enrich CD4+ T cells, after which naive cells were positively selected on CD45RA and the negative fraction became the memory subset. After blood collection by leukapheresis, PBMCs were isolated using Ficoll-Histopaque density gradient centrifugation and then cryopreserved in the vapor phase of liquid nitrogen. Purity and quantity of every magnetically sorted T cell population were checked by analytical flow cytometry. Genomic DNA was isolated from each sorted fraction and quantified by UV absorbance on a Nanodrop 2000c. As regards this clone: Its antigen is still unknown. The input lacks base qualities; no much larger clone sits a single base away.

Broader findings and caveats from the paper: Sharing across several donors was observed for around 5% of naive CD4, 3% to 4% of naive CD8, over 2% of memory CD4, and roughly 0.4% of memory CD8 clonotypes. Pairwise subsampling indicated that sequencing depth was expected to affect the degree of clonotype sharing among donors. Naive subsets generally had larger estimated clonotype richness than memory subsets. Incomplete sequencing was indicated by rarefaction of sorted-subset datasets, despite the large sequencing depth. Compared with non-shared clonotypes, the clonotypes found in all four sorted-subset donors had higher generation probabilities. Because the study included a small number of donors, the genetic and exposure-history diversity represented was limited. Sampling was restricted to blood, and TCR repertoires in tissues likely differ from the TCR repertoires found in blood.

TCR CDR3 regions were amplified from genomic DNA by multiplex PCR using the deep immunoSEQ assay. Genomic DNA extracted from each cell subset was distributed evenly over all wells of several immunoSEQ 96-well plates, and each plate served as one replicate. For sorted subsets, around 0.2 ug of genomic DNA, equivalent to tens of thousands of T cell genomes, went into each replicate PCR. Purified libraries were quantified with a Qubit 3.0 fluorometer, sized on a Bioanalyzer 2100, and re-quantified with the KAPA Library Quantification kit. Every immunoSEQ 96-well plate was sequenced on a dedicated single-read 150-cycle Illumina NextSeq 550 flow cell. In the source study's methods: Because the immunoSEQ output held only junctional sequences and lacked quality scores, the filtering could not match the filtering applied to full-length reads. To assign V/J genes and CDR3, sequences were annotated against IMGT germline references using PyIR, a Python wrapper for IgBLAST v1.9. Reads with weak V/J assignments (E-value above 1e-6), missing CDR3, stop codons, out-of-frame junctions, or ambiguous translated residues were removed. A V3J clonotype was defined by an identical inferred V gene, J gene, and CDR3 amino acid sequence. The percentage overlap between two repertoires was calculated by dividing the number of shared unique clonotypes by the size of the smaller repertoire. RTK rarefaction, the Chao1 estimator, and Recon v2.1 estimates of unobserved clonotypes were used to assess repertoire richness. OLGA was used to compute generation probabilities for all TCRbeta clonotypes that the gDNA method yielded from a handful of donors. TCRdb mirrors the immuneACCESS table, restricted to in-frame sequences. Some clones are absent from its copies; in checked studies, under half trace to an unresolved V gene, and the reason for the others is unknown. V and J calls plus clone size are reproduced from that table; the DNA served to infer D and trimming. The sample profile shows roughly 2.5 million clones; more than 90% of them were found once. Roughly 0.14% of the sample rests with the top ten.

V is pared back by 2 bases and J by 3 bases, with 9 bases lying between the germline termini. CDR1 and CDR2 (SGHRS, YFSETQ) derive from the germline V gene. Reading from cysteine to phenylalanine, the CDR3 counts 13 amino acids. Only the CDR3 DNA stays, 39 bases, in frame from base 1. Recombination connected TRBV5-1 to TRBJ2-7, with the identity of the D gene unclear. The clonotype was recovered from a man between 18 and 35 years old in good health. The sequenced sample consisted of naive CD4+ T cells sorted from blood. Taken with the paper, the label for cell subset or site translates to: CD45RA+ positively selected. At the DNA level, the sequence is TGCGCCAGCAGCTTTAGCAGGAGCTACGAGCAGTACTTC. It translates as CASSFSRSYEQYF.